This entry features one TCR beta chain sequence. Its specificity is not known. The germline CDR1 and CDR2 sequences are MNHEY and SMNVEV (reference sequence). The CDR3 extends over 14 amino acids. V lost 5 bases to trimming and J lost 2 bases, with 10 bases between them. The sample is drawn from a study of radiotherapy plus CTLA-4 blockade in lung cancer. Study-level results: Early blood T cell clone dynamics, with interferon-beta, were reported to best predict response.

Assay used: immunoSEQ multiplex PCR; TCRdb lists only in-frame clones, some missing. The table has 35,000 to 40,000 clones, 65% to 90% seen once. The specimen comprised peripheral blood, sampled from a patient treated with radiotherapy plus ipilimumab. This chain uses TRBV27 with TRBJ1-5; D is perhaps TRBD1 (5 bases). The receptor comes from a human donor with non-small cell lung cancer whose response to radiotherapy plus ipilimumab could not be evaluated. Here the CDR3 reads CASSPAGGNQPQHF. CDR3 bases: TGTGCCAGCAGTCCAGCGGGGGGCAATCAGCCCCAGCATTTT.